This TCR beta chain emerged from a study of blood T cell repertoires in COVID-19. Study in general: Specimens from acute and convalescent COVID-19 originated in the United States, Italy and Spain. T cells, B-cell-depleted T cells, or PBMCs supplied cDNA or gDNA.

Profiling relied on immunoSEQ multiplex PCR, and the TCRdb table lists in-frame clones only, not all of them. The sample includes about 150,000 clones, about 82% of them seen just once. The V and J ends lost 1 base and 2 bases respectively, with 16 bases between them. CDR3 length: 17 residues. Germline values: CDR1 MNHNS, CDR2 SASEGT. This clonotype was sampled from a woman in her forties who had recovered from COVID-19. The sample comprised PBMCs or T cells enriched from blood (not recorded which). This chain joins TRBV6-1 and TRBJ2-3; D possibly corresponds to TRBD2 (7 bases). In nucleotides, the CDR3 is TGTGCCAGCAGTGAAGGGTCGGGGGGCTTTTTCACAGATACGCAGTATTTT. Translated, it gives CASSEGSGGFFTDTQYF.